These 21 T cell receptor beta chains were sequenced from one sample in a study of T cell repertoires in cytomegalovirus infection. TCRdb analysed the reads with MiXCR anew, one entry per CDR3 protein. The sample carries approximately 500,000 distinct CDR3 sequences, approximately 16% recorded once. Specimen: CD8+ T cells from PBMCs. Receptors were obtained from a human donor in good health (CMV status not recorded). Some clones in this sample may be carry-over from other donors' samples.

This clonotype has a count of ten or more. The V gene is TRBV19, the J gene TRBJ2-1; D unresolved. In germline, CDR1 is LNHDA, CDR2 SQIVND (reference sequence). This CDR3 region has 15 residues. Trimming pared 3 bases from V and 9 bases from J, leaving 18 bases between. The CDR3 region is CASSIKTPSGGEQFF. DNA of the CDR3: TGTGCCAGTAGTATCAAGACTCCTTCGGGCGGTGAGCAGTTCTTC.

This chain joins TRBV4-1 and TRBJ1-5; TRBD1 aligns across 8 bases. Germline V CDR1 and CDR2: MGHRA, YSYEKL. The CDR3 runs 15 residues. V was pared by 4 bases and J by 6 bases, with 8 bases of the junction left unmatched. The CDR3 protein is CASSLVTGEGQPQHF. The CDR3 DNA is TGCGCCAGCAGCCTAGTGACAGGGGAGGGTCAGCCCCAGCATTTT.

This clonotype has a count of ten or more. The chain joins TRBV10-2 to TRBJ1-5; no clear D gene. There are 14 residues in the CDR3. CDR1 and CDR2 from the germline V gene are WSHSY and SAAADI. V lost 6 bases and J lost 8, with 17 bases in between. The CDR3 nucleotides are TGCGCCAGCAGCCCTAACCGGGCCCCAAAGCCCCAGCATTTT. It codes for CASSPNRAPKPQHF.

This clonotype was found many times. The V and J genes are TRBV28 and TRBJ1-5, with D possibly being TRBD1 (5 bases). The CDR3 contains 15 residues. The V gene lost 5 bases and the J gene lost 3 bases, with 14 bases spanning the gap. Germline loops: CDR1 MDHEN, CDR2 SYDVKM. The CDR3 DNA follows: TGTGCCAGCAGTCTCCGGACAAGTTACAATCAGCCCCAGCATTTT. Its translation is CASSLRTSYNQPQHF.

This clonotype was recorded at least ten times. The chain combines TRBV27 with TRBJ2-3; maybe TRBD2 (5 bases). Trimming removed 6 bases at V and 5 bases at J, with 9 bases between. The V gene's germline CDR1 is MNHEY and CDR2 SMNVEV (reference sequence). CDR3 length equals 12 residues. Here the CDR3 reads CASSPAGDTQYF. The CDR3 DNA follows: TGTGCCAGCAGCCCGGCGGGAGATACGCAGTATTTT.

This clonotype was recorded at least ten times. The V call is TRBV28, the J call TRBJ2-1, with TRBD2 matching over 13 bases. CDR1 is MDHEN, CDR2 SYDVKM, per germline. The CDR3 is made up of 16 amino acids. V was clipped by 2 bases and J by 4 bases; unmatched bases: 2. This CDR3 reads CASSLGTSGKYNEQFF. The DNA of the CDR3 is TGTGCCAGCAGTTTAGGGACTAGCGGGAAGTACAATGAGCAGTTCTTC.

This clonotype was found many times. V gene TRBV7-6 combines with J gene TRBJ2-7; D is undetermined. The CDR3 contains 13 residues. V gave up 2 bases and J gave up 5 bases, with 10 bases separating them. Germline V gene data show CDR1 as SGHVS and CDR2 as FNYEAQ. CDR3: CASSLIWGHEQYF. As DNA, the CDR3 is TGTGCCAGCAGCTTAATCTGGGGTCACGAGCAGTACTTC.

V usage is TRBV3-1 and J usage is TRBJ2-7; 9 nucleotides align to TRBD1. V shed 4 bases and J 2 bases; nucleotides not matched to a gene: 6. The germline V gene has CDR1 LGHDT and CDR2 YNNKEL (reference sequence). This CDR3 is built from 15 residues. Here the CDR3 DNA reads TGTGCCAGCAGCCGGATACAGGGGGCCGCCTACGAGCAGTACTTC. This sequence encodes CASSRIQGAAYEQYF.

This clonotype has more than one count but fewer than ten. Here the CDR3 reads CASSQDKLDSLAKNIQYF. The CDR3 coding sequence is TGTGCCAGCAGCCAAGATAAGCTCGACAGCCTAGCCAAAAACATTCAGTACTTC. The chain combines TRBV3-1 with TRBJ2-4, with D possibly matching TRBD1 (5 bases). The CDR3 covers 18 residues. In germline, CDR1 is LGHDT, CDR2 YNNKEL (reference sequence). The germline V and J ends were trimmed by 0 bases and 0 bases, with 15 bases remaining between them.

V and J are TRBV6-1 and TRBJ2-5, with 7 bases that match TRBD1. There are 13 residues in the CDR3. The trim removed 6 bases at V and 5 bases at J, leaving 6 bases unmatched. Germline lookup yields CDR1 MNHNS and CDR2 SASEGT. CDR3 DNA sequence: TGTGCCAGCAGAACAGGGGTGGGGGAGACCCAGTACTTC. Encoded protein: CASRTGVGETQYF.

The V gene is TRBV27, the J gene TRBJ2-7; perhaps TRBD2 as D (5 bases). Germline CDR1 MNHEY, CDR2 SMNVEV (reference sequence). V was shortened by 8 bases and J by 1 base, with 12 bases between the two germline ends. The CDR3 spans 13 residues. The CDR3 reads CASGKTISYEQYF. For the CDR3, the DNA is TGTGCCAGCGGAAAGACTATTTCCTACGAGCAGTACTTC.

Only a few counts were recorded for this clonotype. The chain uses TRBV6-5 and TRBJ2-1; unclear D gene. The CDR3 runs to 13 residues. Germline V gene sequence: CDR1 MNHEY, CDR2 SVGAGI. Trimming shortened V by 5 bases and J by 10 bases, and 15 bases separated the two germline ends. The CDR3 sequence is CASSLSLFGEQFF. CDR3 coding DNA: TGTGCCAGCAGTCTCTCCCTCTTTGGGGAGCAGTTCTTC.

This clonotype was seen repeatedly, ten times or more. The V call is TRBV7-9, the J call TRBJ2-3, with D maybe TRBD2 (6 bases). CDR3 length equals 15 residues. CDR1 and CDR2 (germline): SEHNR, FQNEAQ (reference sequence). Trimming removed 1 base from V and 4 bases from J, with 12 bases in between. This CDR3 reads CASSLEEGTADTQYF. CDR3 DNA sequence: TGTGCCAGCAGCTTAGAGGAGGGTACGGCAGATACGCAGTATTTT.

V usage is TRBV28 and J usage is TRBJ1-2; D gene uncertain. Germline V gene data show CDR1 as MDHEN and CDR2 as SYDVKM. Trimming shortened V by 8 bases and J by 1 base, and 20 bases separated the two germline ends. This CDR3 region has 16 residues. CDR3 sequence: CASGLDPTRINYGYTF. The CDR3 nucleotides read TGTGCCAGCGGACTCGACCCCACAAGAATTAACTATGGCTACACCTTC.

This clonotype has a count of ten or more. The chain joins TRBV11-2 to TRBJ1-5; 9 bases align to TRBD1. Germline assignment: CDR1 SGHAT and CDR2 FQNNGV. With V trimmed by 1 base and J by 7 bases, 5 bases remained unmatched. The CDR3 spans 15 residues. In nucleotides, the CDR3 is TGTGCCAGCAGCTTAGGACAGGGGGGCGGACAGCCCCAGCATTTT. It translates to CASSLGQGGGQPQHF.

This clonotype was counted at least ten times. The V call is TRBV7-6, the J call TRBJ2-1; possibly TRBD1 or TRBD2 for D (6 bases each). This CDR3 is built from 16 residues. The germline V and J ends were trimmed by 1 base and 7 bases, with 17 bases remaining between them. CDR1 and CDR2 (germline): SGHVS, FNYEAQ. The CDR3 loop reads CASSLGQGPRGNEQFF. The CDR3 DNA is TGTGCCAGCAGCTTAGGTCAGGGGCCTCGGGGGAATGAGCAGTTCTTC.

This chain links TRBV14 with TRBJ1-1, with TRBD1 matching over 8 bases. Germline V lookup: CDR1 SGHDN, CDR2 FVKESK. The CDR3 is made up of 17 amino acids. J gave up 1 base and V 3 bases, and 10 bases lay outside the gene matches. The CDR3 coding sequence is TGTGCCAGCAGCCAGGGGAGACAGGGGATAGCGAACACTGAAGCTTTCTTT. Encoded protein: CASSQGRQGIANTEAFF.

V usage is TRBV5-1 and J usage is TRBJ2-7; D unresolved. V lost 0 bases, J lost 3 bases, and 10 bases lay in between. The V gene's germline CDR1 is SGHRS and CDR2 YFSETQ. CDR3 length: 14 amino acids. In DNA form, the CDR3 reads TGCGCCAGCAGCTTGGTCCCTGGATACTACGAGCAGTACTTC. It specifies CASSLVPGYYEQYF. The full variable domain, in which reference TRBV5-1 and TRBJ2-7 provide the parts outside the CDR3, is KAGVTQTPRYLIKTRGQQVTLSCSPISGHRSVSWYQQTPGQGLQFLFEYFSETQRNKGNFPGRFSGRQFSNSRSEMNVSTLELGDSALYLCASSLVPGYYEQYFGPGTRLTVT.

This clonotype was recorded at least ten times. DNA for the CDR3: TGTGCCAGCAGCTTAGTAACAGGGGGCGCGGGCACTGAAGCTTTCTTT. It is translated as CASSLVTGGAGTEAFF. The chain couples TRBV7-8 to TRBJ1-1; TRBD1 agrees at 9 bases. The CDR3 runs to 16 residues. Germline V CDR1 and CDR2: SGHVS, FQNEAQ. Unmatched junction bases numbered 7, after V lost 1 base and J lost 4 bases. Full variable domain (outside the CDR3, taken from reference TRBV7-8 and TRBJ1-1): GAGVSQSPRYKVAKRGQDVALRCDPISGHVSLFWYQQALGQGPEFLTYFQNEAQLDKSGLPSDRFFAERPEGSVSTLKIQRTQQEDSAVYLCASSLVTGGAGTEAFFGQGTRLTVV.

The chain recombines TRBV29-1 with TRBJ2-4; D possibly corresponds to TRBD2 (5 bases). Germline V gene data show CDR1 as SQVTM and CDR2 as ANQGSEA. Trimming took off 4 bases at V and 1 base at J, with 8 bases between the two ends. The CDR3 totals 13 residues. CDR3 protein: CSVVTGAKNIQYF. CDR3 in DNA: TGCAGCGTTGTAACGGGGGCCAAAAACATTCAGTACTTC.

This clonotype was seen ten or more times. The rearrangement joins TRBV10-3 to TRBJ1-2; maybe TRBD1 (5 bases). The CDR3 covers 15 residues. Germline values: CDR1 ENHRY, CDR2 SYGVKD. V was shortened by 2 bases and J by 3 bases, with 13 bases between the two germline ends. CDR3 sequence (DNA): TGTGCCATCAGTGAGCCACGACAGCCTTACTATGGCTACACCTTC. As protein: CAISEPRQPYYGYTF.